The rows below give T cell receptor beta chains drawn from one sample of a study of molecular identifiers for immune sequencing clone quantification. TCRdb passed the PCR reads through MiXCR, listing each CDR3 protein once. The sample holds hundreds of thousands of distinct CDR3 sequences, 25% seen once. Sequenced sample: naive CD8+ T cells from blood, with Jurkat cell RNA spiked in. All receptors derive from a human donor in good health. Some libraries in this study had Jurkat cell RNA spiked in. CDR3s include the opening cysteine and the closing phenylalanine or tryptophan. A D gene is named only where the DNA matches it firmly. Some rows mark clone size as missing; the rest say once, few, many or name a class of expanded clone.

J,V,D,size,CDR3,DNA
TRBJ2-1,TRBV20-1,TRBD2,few,CSARDSGRPTYNEQFF,TGCAGTGCTAGAGATAGCGGGAGACCCACCTACAATGAGCAGTTCTTC
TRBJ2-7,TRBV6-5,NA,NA,CASSGPGAGSDEQYF,TGTGCCAGCAGTGGTCCTGGGGCAGGGTCTGACGAGCAGTACTTC
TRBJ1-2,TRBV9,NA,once,CASSPPGRPLHGYTF,TGTGCCAGCAGCCCCCCCGGGCGGCCCCTCCATGGCTACACCTTC
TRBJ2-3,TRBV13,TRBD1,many,CASSTTGGDTQYF,TGTGCCAGCAGCACGACAGGGGGAGATACGCAGTATTTT
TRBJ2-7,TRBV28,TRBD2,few,CASSLWREGPYEQYF,TGTGCCAGCAGTTTATGGCGGGAGGGACCCTACGAGCAGTACTTC
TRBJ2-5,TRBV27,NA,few,CASSPRPYQETQYF,TGTGCCAGCAGCCCCCGGCCGTACCAAGAGACCCAGTACTTC
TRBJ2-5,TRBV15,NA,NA,CATSSRSVQETQYF,TGTGCCACCAGCAGTCGGTCAGTCCAAGAGACCCAGTACTTC
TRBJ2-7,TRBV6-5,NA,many,CASSYSSGEQYF,TGTGCCAGCAGTTACTCATCAGGCGAGCAGTACTTC
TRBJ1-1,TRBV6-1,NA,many,CASSEIGGLAEAFF,TGTGCCAGCAGTGAAATTGGGGGACTGGCTGAAGCTTTCTTT
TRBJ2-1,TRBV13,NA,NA,CASSFTARVPRSYNEQFF,TGTGCCAGCAGCTTTACCGCCCGCGTTCCGCGCTCCTACAATGAGCAGTTCTTC
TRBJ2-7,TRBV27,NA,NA,CASSLRRDPYYEQYF,TGTGCCAGCAGTTTGCGCCGGGACCCTTACTACGAGCAGTACTTC
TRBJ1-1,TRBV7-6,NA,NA,CASSLAWGDTQAFF,TGTGCCAGCAGCTTAGCGTGGGGGGACACTCAAGCTTTCTTT
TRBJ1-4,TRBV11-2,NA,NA,CASSLGFNSHLNEKPFF,TGTGCCAGCAGCTTAGGCTTTAACAGCCACCTTAATGAAAAACCGTTTTTT
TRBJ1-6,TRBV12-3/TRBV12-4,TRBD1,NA,CASSLGEGAHSPLHF,TGTGCCAGCAGTTTAGGGGAGGGGGCGCACTCACCCCTCCACTTT
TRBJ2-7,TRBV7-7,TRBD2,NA,CASSPSGGLSEQYF,TGTGCCAGCAGCCCTAGCGGGGGTTTGTCCGAGCAGTACTTC